This TCR beta chain was found in a study of cytomegalovirus exposure and HLA in healthy donors. Study findings and constraints: From TCR beta sequences, most subjects' HLA-A and HLA-B alleles were reportedly predicted accurately. A missense DCLRE1C variant was associated with V- and J-gene trimming of TCR beta chains in a later analysis, and an independent cohort replicated the association. Cytomegalovirus status was reportedly diagnosed by the classifier with high specificity and sensitivity. In an earlier analysis, about 87% or about 30%: the productive usage of most TCR beta V segments.

Germline CDR1 is MNHNY and CDR2 is SVGAGI (reference sequence). CDR3 size: 13 residues. V lost 8 bases and J 0 bases, leaving 10 bases between the germline ends. A multiplex PCR was run with 60 Vbeta primers and 13 Jbeta primers. Data came from immunoSEQ multiplex PCR; TCRdb stores just in-frame clones and leaves some out. The sample carries some 170,000 clones, approximately 80% recorded once. This clone has just a few counts. Its antigen is still unknown. The chain couples TRBV6-6 to TRBJ1-1; tentatively, D is TRBD1 (5 bases). The sequencing input was PBMCs. The receptor comes from a woman aged 25-40 years in good health and CMV-seropositive. This CDR3 reads CASAPGVNTEAFF. The CDR3 bases are TGTGCCAGCGCACCGGGGGTGAACACTGAAGCTTTCTTT.